The 18 T cell receptor beta chains reported below all come from one sample, sequenced in a study of blood T cell repertoires in COVID-19. The protocol was immunoSEQ multiplex PCR, while the TCRdb copy is restricted to in-frame clones and leaves out a portion. The sample has about 74,000 clones; roughly 84% are singletons. The sequenced material came from peripheral blood. These receptors all stem from an older man with active or convalescent COVID-19.

This chain connects TRBV3-1 (or the pseudogene TRBV3-2) to TRBJ2-7; TRBD1 matches at 9 bases. The CDR3 runs 14 residues. J lost 7 bases, V lost 4 bases, and 8 bases had no gene match. Germline V gene lookup returns CDR1 LGHDT and CDR2 YNNKEL (reference sequence). This CDR3 reads CASSPGQGRGEQYF. The CDR3 coding sequence is TGTGCCAGCAGCCCGGGACAGGGACGCGGGGAGCAGTACTTC.

The genes are TRBV29-1 and TRBJ2-3, with D possibly being TRBD2 (6 bases). The germline V gene has CDR1 SQVTM and CDR2 ANQGSEA. Trimming removed 6 bases from V and 2 bases from J, with 15 bases in between. The CDR3 consists of 14 residues. CDR3 amino acids: CSVPGLLHTDTQYF. The CDR3 DNA follows: TGCAGCGTCCCGGGACTTCTCCACACAGATACGCAGTATTTT.

The rearrangement links TRBV19 to TRBJ1-5; D is possibly TRBD1 (5 bases). V shed 5 bases and J shed 1 base, with 21 bases lying between them. The germline V gene has CDR1 LNHDA and CDR2 SQIVND (reference sequence). This CDR3 contains 18 residues. The chain's CDR3 is CASSSHLPQDKSNQPQHF. The CDR3 nucleotides read TGTGCCAGTAGTTCTCACCTCCCGCAGGACAAAAGCAATCAGCCCCAGCATTTT.

The chain links TRBV30 to TRBJ1-3; D is uncertain. CDR1 GTSNPN and CDR2 SVGIG come from the germline V gene (reference sequence). This CDR3 contains 16 residues. V was shortened by 2 bases and J by 0 bases, with 14 bases between the two germline ends. The CDR3 DNA reads TGTGCCTGGAGTCACGAAGGCCACAGCTCTGGAAACACCATATATTTT. This codes for CAWSHEGHSSGNTIYF.

The V call is TRBV24-1, the J call TRBJ2-1; 11 bases agree with TRBD2. V lost 3 bases to trimming and J lost 0 bases; unmatched junction nucleotides: 9. Germline CDR1 and CDR2: KGHDR and SFDVKD. The length of the CDR3 is 19 residues. In nucleotides, the CDR3 is TGTGCCACCAGTGATGCAAAGGCTAGCGGGGGGACCTCCTACAATGAGCAGTTCTTC. Translation gives CATSDAKASGGTSYNEQFF.

This sequence joins TRBV28 and TRBJ2-3, with TRBD1 matching over 7 bases. V lost 4 bases and J lost 7; bases outside the gene matches: 11. Germline V CDR1 and CDR2: MDHEN, SYDVKM. This CDR3 is built from 15 residues. The CDR3 DNA reads as TGTGCCAGCAGTTCCGGGACAGTGACCGCTCATACGCAGTATTTT. This encodes CASSSGTVTAHTQYF.

The chain recombines TRBV30 with TRBJ2-1; 8 positions agree with TRBD2. Germline assignment: CDR1 GTSNPN and CDR2 SVGIG (reference sequence). J lost 3 bases, V lost 2 bases, and 6 bases had no gene match. The CDR3 spans 15 residues. The CDR3 here is CAWSRSLAVYNEQFF. CDR3 nucleotide sequence: TGTGCCTGGAGTCGATCACTAGCGGTCTACAATGAGCAGTTCTTC. Combining the CDR3 with reference TRBV30 and TRBJ2-1 gives the whole variable domain SQTIHQWPATLVQPVGSPLSLECTVEGTSNPNLYWYRQAAGRGLQLLFYSVGIGQISSEVPQNLSASRPQDRQFILSSKKLLLSDSGFYLCAWSRSLAVYNEQFFGPGTRLTVL.

The rearrangement uses TRBV2 and TRBJ1-1, with D unclear. This CDR3 is 10 amino acids long. The V gene's germline CDR1 is SNHLY and CDR2 FYNNEI. V was shortened by 3 bases and J by 11 bases, with 7 bases between the two germline ends. The CDR3 DNA reads as TGTGCCAGCAGTGATTGGAGGGCTTTCTTT. Its protein product is CASSDWRAFF. The whole variable domain, remainder taken from reference TRBV2 and TRBJ1-1, is EPEVTQTPSHQVTQMGQEVILRCVPISNHLYFYWYRQILGQKVEFLVSFYNNEISEKSEIFDDQFSVERPDGSNFTLKIRSTKLEDSAMYFCASSDWRAFFGQGTRLTVV.

The CDR3 DNA reads as TGTGCCAGTAGCCAGGTGGCAGGGGGCAGGTACAATGAGCAGTTCTTC. This sequence encodes CASSQVAGGRYNEQFF. The V gene is TRBV19, the J gene TRBJ2-1; 8 nucleotides match TRBD1. The CDR3 consists of 16 residues. Germline trimming cut 6 bases from V and 4 bases from J; bases unmatched to any gene: 11. Germline-derived CDR1 and CDR2 are LNHDA and SQIVND (reference sequence).

The chain has TRBV2 and TRBJ2-1, with D possibly being TRBD2 (5 bases). Germline V gene lookup returns CDR1 SNHLY and CDR2 FYNNEI. The CDR3 sequence is 15 residues long. V dropped 7 bases and J dropped 0 bases, with 13 bases sitting between them. CDR3 sequence: CASKRRRDSYNEQFF. The CDR3 nucleotides read TGTGCCAGCAAGAGGCGCCGGGACTCCTACAATGAGCAGTTCTTC. The full variable domain, with the rest looked up from reference TRBV2 and TRBJ2-1, is EPEVTQTPSHQVTQMGQEVILRCVPISNHLYFYWYRQILGQKVEFLVSFYNNEISEKSEIFDDQFSVERPDGSNFTLKIRSTKLEDSAMYFCASKRRRDSYNEQFFGPGTRLTVL.

The chain joins TRBV7-9 to TRBJ1-1, with D maybe TRBD1 (6 bases). Germline assignment: CDR1 SEHNR and CDR2 FQNEAQ (reference sequence). Trimming removed 5 bases from V and 4 bases from J, with 20 bases in between. CDR3 length: 16 residues. The CDR3 DNA sequence: TGTGCCAGCAGCCGAGGGCAGGGGATCGTGGGCACTGAAGCTTTCTTT. This sequence encodes CASSRGQGIVGTEAFF.

The chain employs TRBV6-5 and TRBJ2-3, with TRBD1 matching over 9 bases. The J segment lost 6 bases and the V segment lost 5 bases, leaving 6 bases of the junction unmatched. CDR3 length: 14 amino acids. Germline loops: CDR1 MNHEY, CDR2 SVGAGI. The CDR3 loop reads CASSPQQGADTQYF. CDR3 sequence (DNA): TGTGCCAGCAGTCCCCAACAGGGGGCCGATACGCAGTATTTT.

V usage is TRBV7-9 and J usage is TRBJ2-2, with D possibly TRBD2 on 5 matching bases. The CDR3 contains 13 residues. V lost 5 bases and J lost 7, with 11 bases in between. CDR1 SEHNR and CDR2 FQNEAQ come from the germline V gene (reference sequence). For the CDR3, the DNA is TGTGCCAGCAGCCTTCGAAGCGGCGGGGAGCTGTTTTTT. Translating it yields CASSLRSGGELFF.

The genes are TRBV19 and TRBJ2-3; tentatively, D is TRBD2 (6 bases). Germline lookup yields CDR1 LNHDA and CDR2 SQIVND (reference sequence). V was pared by 6 bases and J by 5 bases, with 15 bases between. The CDR3 consists of 14 residues. The CDR3 coding sequence is TGTGCCAGTAGCCTCGGGAACGGGGGAGATACGCAGTATTTT. It yields the protein CASSLGNGGDTQYF.

The chain links TRBV3-1 (or the pseudogene TRBV3-2) to TRBJ1-6; TRBD1 is a possible D gene (6 bases). Germline V gene lookup returns CDR1 LGHDT and CDR2 YNNKEL (reference sequence). CDR3 size: 17 residues. V lost 2 bases and J 5 bases, leaving 16 bases between the germline ends. CDR3 region: CASSQRERGADNSPLHF. The CDR3 coding sequence is TGTGCCAGCAGCCAAAGAGAGCGGGGGGCCGATAATTCACCCCTCCACTTT.

The chain carries TRBV6-6 and TRBJ2-1, with 10 bases lining up with TRBD2. There are 21 residues in the CDR3. CDR1 and CDR2 from the germline V gene are MNHNY and SVGAGI (reference sequence). V shed 5 bases and J 2 bases; nucleotides not matched to a gene: 21. Here the CDR3 reads CASSLNPSPLLAGKPYNEQFF. The CDR3, as DNA: TGTGCCAGCAGTCTAAATCCAAGCCCATTACTAGCGGGGAAACCCTACAATGAGCAGTTCTTC.

This clone was seen once. The gene calls are TRBV10-2 and TRBJ1-2, with TRBD1 identical over 7 bases. CDR3 size: 14 residues. CDR1 WSHSY and CDR2 SAAADI come from the germline V gene. J gave up 5 bases and V 3 bases, and 6 bases lay outside the gene matches. CDR3 residues: CASSENRGDYGYTF. The CDR3, as DNA: TGCGCCAGCAGTGAAAACAGGGGAGATTATGGCTACACCTTC.

The sample holds one count of this clone. The rearrangement links TRBV29-1 to TRBJ2-1; 8 positions match TRBD1. CDR3 length: 17 residues. The germline CDR1 and CDR2 sequences are SQVTM and ANQGSEA. V shed 6 bases, J shed 0 bases, and the junction held 13 bases outside the gene matches. CDR3 region: CSVAGQGGTSSYNEQFF. The CDR3 nucleotides read TGCAGCGTCGCTGGACAGGGCGGTACTAGCTCCTACAATGAGCAGTTCTTC.